A selection of T cell receptor beta chains follows, all from one sample in a study of blood T cell repertoires in COVID-19. TCRdb keeps only in-frame clones here, not all; method: immunoSEQ multiplex PCR. The table lists 65,000 to 95,000 clones, approximately 93% of them singletons. The specimen was peripheral blood. The source of these receptors is a man aged 50 or older with COVID-19, enrolled during active disease. Each CDR3 is given with its conserved first and last residue. The D gene is left open where the match is weak. Clone size is shown for a subset of rows, as once, few, many or a class of expanded clone.

abundance	d_gene	v_gene	j_gene	CDR3aa	CDR3nt
.	TRBD1	TRBV19	TRBJ1-1	CASSRTGVTEAFF	TGTGCCAGTAGTAGGACAGGGGTCACTGAAGCTTTCTTT
.	.	TRBV4-2	TRBJ1-5	CASSQDLWSQPQHF	TGTGCCAGCAGCCAAGATCTGTGGAGTCAGCCCCAGCATTTT
.	.	TRBV4-1	TRBJ2-3	CASSQDPPGSSTDTQYF	TGCGCCAGCAGCCAAGATCCACCGGGATCTAGCACAGATACGCAGTATTTT
.	.	TRBV28	TRBJ2-2	CASSLLSTANTGELFF	TGTGCCAGCAGTTTATTATCTACCGCGAACACCGGGGAGCTGTTTTTT
few	TRBD1	TRBV2	TRBJ1-4	CASSFDRGYSEKLFF	TGTGCCAGCAGTTTCGACAGGGGGTATTCGGAAAAACTGTTTTTT
.	TRBD1	TRBV6-2/TRBV6-3	TRBJ2-2	CASSSTGQGNTGELFF	TGTGCCAGCAGTTCCACTGGACAGGGGAACACCGGGGAGCTGTTTTTT
.	TRBD2	TRBV7-9	TRBJ2-7	CASSAGLAGEQYF	TGTGCCAGCAGCGCGGGACTAGCGGGCGAGCAGTACTTC
.	.	TRBV2	TRBJ2-1	CASRVSGGAYNEQFF	TGTGCCAGCAGAGTGAGCGGAGGGGCCTACAATGAGCAGTTCTTC
.	.	TRBV5-1	TRBJ2-6	CASSFGGPGANVLTF	TGCGCCAGCAGCTTCGGGGGGCCCGGGGCCAACGTCCTGACTTTC
.	TRBD1	TRBV2	TRBJ2-5	CASSIRDRGQETQYF	TGTGCCAGCAGTATACGAGACAGGGGCCAAGAGACCCAGTACTTC
.	TRBD2	TRBV9	TRBJ2-1	CASSPAGLRNEQFF	TGTGCCAGCAGCCCAGCGGGACTAAGGAATGAGCAGTTCTTC
.	TRBD1	TRBV6-1	TRBJ2-7	CASSEVDRGSYEQYF	TGTGCCAGCAGTGAAGTTGACAGGGGATCCTACGAGCAGTACTTC
.	TRBD1	TRBV7-9	TRBJ1-4	CASSPKDRINEKLFF	TGTGCCAGCAGCCCAAAGGACAGGATCAATGAAAAACTGTTTTTT
.	TRBD1	TRBV28	TRBJ1-1	CASSRDRVQSEAFF	TGTGCCAGCAGCAGGGACAGGGTACAGTCTGAAGCTTTCTTT
.	.	TRBV5-4	TRBJ2-5	CASTNEAWSEETQYF	TGTGCCAGCACCAACGAGGCCTGGAGCGAAGAGACCCAGTACTTC
.	.	TRBV7-2	TRBJ2-2	CASSLSGNTGELFF	TGTGCCAGCAGCTTATCGGGTAACACCGGGGAGCTGTTTTTT
.	.	TRBV27	TRBJ1-1	CASSLEQGNTEAFF	TGTGCCAGCAGTTTAGAACAGGGAAACACTGAAGCTTTCTTT
.	.	TRBV19	TRBJ2-5	CASSIVVRSQETQYF	TGTGCCAGTAGTATAGTAGTGCGGTCCCAAGAGACCCAGTACTTC
.	TRBD2	TRBV14	TRBJ2-5	CASSRLAGGQETQYF	TGTGCCAGCAGCCGCCTAGCGGGAGGCCAAGAGACCCAGTACTTC
.	TRBD2	TRBV6-6	TRBJ2-3	CASLVGGSEDTQYF	TGTGCCAGCTTGGTGGGAGGGTCGGAAGATACGCAGTATTTT
.	.	TRBV28	TRBJ2-7	CASKMEQSYEQYF	TGTGCCAGCAAGATGGAGCAGTCCTACGAGCAGTACTTC
.	TRBD1	TRBV27	TRBJ2-2	CASSLSLGQGLGTGELFF	TGTGCCAGCAGTTTATCCCTGGGACAGGGTTTAGGCACCGGGGAGCTGTTTTTT
.	TRBD2	TRBV7-3	TRBJ2-1	CASSPQPPGLGGNNEQFF	TGTGCCAGCAGCCCTCAACCCCCGGGACTAGGAGGGAACAATGAGCAGTTCTTC
.	TRBD1	TRBV28	TRBJ1-1	CASRDRGRPYQNTEAFF	TGTGCCAGCCGCGACAGGGGGCGGCCCTATCAGAACACTGAAGCTTTCTTT
.	TRBD1	TRBV19	TRBJ1-2	CASSLTGNYGYTF	TGTGCCAGTAGCCTGACAGGGAACTATGGCTACACCTTC
.	.	TRBV5-1	TRBJ2-1	CASSLVAEAHNEQFF	TGCGCCAGCAGCTTGGTGGCAGAGGCCCACAATGAGCAGTTCTTC
.	.	TRBV19	TRBJ1-5	CASSKTIYSNQPQHF	TGTGCCAGTAGTAAGACAATTTATAGCAATCAGCCCCAGCATTTT
.	TRBD1	TRBV30	TRBJ2-5	CAWSTGGHETQYF	TGTGCCTGGAGCACAGGGGGCCACGAGACCCAGTACTTC
.	TRBD1	TRBV6-5	TRBJ2-7	CASSQGQTTYEQYF	TGTGCCAGCAGCCAGGGACAGACAACCTACGAGCAGTACTTC
.	TRBD1	TRBV6-5	TRBJ1-5	CASASTGNQPQHF	TGTGCCAGCGCCTCGACAGGGAATCAGCCCCAGCATTTT
.	TRBD2	TRBV6-5	TRBJ2-2	CATGTSGLPGELFF	TGTGCCACTGGGACTAGCGGCCTCCCCGGGGAGCTGTTTTTT
.	TRBD1	TRBV19	TRBJ2-1	CASSMGQGNWNEQFF	TGTGCCAGTAGTATGGGACAGGGTAATTGGAATGAGCAGTTCTTC
.	TRBD2	TRBV10-3	TRBJ2-3	CAISLGLAGATQYF	TGTGCCATCAGTCTGGGACTAGCGGGAGCGACGCAGTATTTT
.	TRBD2	TRBV5-1	TRBJ2-1	CASSPGLAGESYNEQFF	TGCGCCAGCAGCCCAGGACTAGCGGGAGAGTCCTACAATGAGCAGTTCTTC
.	.	TRBV30	TRBJ1-1	CAWSLRQLTLKLFF	TGTGCCTGGAGCTTACGACAGTTAACACTGAAGCTTTTCTTT
once	TRBD1	TRBV2	TRBJ1-5	CASSGPGGVQPQHF	TGTGCCAGCAGTGGCCCAGGGGGCGTTCAGCCCCAGCATTTT
.	.	TRBV10-3	TRBJ2-2	CAISESWLQNTGELFF	TGTGCCATCAGTGAGTCCTGGCTCCAGAACACCGGGGAGCTGTTTTTT
.	.	TRBV5-8	TRBJ2-7	CASSPPDFIFYEQYF	TGTGCCAGCAGCCCCCCGGACTTTATTTTCTACGAGCAGTACTTC
.	TRBD1	TRBV24-1	TRBJ2-6	CATSDDAPGQGSGANVLTF	TGTGCCACCAGTGATGACGCTCCGGGACAGGGGTCTGGGGCCAACGTCCTGACTTTC
.	.	TRBV9	TRBJ2-4	CASSVGQSLAKNIQYF	TGTGCCAGCAGCGTGGGACAATCCTTAGCCAAAAACATTCAGTACTTC
.	TRBD2	TRBV7-9	TRBJ2-3	CASSLGGRGTDTQYF	TGTGCCAGCAGCTTGGGAGGGAGAGGCACAGATACGCAGTATTTT
.	.	TRBV7-3	TRBJ1-1	CASSLTVRDTEAFF	TGTGCCAGCAGCTTGACTGTACGGGACACTGAAGCTTTCTTT
.	TRBD1	TRBV4-2	TRBJ1-3	CASSRLPPGQGSGNTIYF	TGTGCCAGCAGCCGTCTCCCCCCGGGACAGGGCTCTGGAAACACCATATATTTT
once	.	TRBV1	TRBJ2-2	CTSSQPGLENTGELFF	TGCACCAGCAGCCAACCGGGACTAGAGAACACCGGGGAGCTGTTTTTT
.	TRBD1	TRBV5-6	TRBJ1-2	CASSLPTGVDGYTF	TGTGCCAGCAGCCTACCGACAGGGGTGGATGGCTACACCTTC
.	TRBD2	TRBV29-1	TRBJ2-5	CSVDPGLQETQYF	TGCAGCGTTGATCCGGGACTACAAGAGACCCAGTACTTC
.	TRBD1	TRBV9	TRBJ1-5	CASSVGTGGNQPQHF	TGTGCCAGCAGCGTCGGGACAGGGGGTAATCAGCCCCAGCATTTT
.	TRBD1	TRBV14	TRBJ1-6	CASSSRQGNSPLHF	TGTGCCAGCAGCAGCCGACAGGGTAATTCACCCCTCCACTTT
.	.	TRBV4-3	TRBJ1-4	CASSQEAQGWEKLFF	TGCGCCAGCAGCCAAGAGGCGCAGGGATGGGAAAAACTGTTTTTT
.	.	TRBV28	TRBJ2-6	CASSFSTGSTLGANVLTF	TGTGCCAGCAGTTTCTCTACAGGGTCCACTCTCGGGGCCAACGTCCTGACTTTC
.	TRBD2	TRBV24-1	TRBJ2-1	CATSDRTSGANEQFF	TGTGCCACCAGTGATCGGACTAGCGGGGCCAATGAGCAGTTCTTC
few	TRBD2	TRBV6-2/TRBV6-3	TRBJ2-3	CASSYIGGGLDTQYF	TGTGCCAGCAGTTACATCGGGGGGGGCCTAGATACGCAGTATTTT
.	TRBD2	TRBV6-5	TRBJ2-4	CASTLVLAGENIQYF	TGTGCCAGCACCCTTGTCCTTGCGGGGGAAAACATTCAGTACTTC
.	.	TRBV7-9	TRBJ1-2	CASSEDIDYGYTF	TGTGCCAGCAGCGAGGACATCGACTATGGCTACACCTTC
.	TRBD1	TRBV7-9	TRBJ2-5	CASSLRDSHQETQYF	TGTGCCAGCAGCCTCCGGGACAGTCACCAAGAGACCCAGTACTTC